These T cell receptor beta chains were read from a single sample in a study of post-analysis software for immune sequencing data. Using its own MiXCR run on the PCR reads, TCRdb lists one record per CDR3 protein. The sample contains approximately 770,000 distinct CDR3 sequences, under 60% of which appear only once. The sequenced material came from blood. Receptors originate from a girl under 18 with multiple sclerosis. Each CDR3 is given with its conserved first and last residue. Fields, in order: J gene, V gene, clone size, CDR3 protein. The size of a clone is reported for some rows only, either as once, few or many, or as a class for expanded clones.

J: TRBJ2-1
V: TRBV7-2
size: -
CDR3: CASRAVIATNEQFF

J: TRBJ2-7
V: TRBV12-3/TRBV12-4
size: few
CDR3: CASSLAPGVPHEQYF

J: TRBJ1-2
V: TRBV12-3/TRBV12-4
size: -
CDR3: CASSLDVLIDGYTF

J: TRBJ1-6
V: TRBV4-3
size: few
CDR3: CASSQAPDRRSPLHF

J: TRBJ2-5
V: TRBV7-8
size: -
CDR3: CASSPPRDRQETQYF

J: TRBJ2-5
V: TRBV7-2
size: -
CDR3: CASSLGISGAGVYF

J: TRBJ2-1
V: TRBV6-5
size: few
CDR3: CASSYSSLGWDEQFF

J: TRBJ1-4
V: TRBV5-1
size: -
CDR3: CASSLRGQGEEKLFF

J: TRBJ1-1
V: TRBV29-1
size: -
CDR3: CSGETGGGTEAFF

J: TRBJ2-5
V: TRBV7-8
size: -
CDR3: CASSWDRGLGETQYF

J: TRBJ2-1
V: TRBV6-1
size: -
CDR3: CASSETSRRSEQFF

J: TRBJ2-2
V: TRBV7-3
size: few
CDR3: CASSLGTDANTGELFF

J: TRBJ2-7
V: TRBV7-2
size: few
CDR3: CASSSVLEFYEQYF

J: TRBJ1-1
V: TRBV27
size: -
CDR3: CASKTGGNEAFF

J: TRBJ2-5
V: TRBV29-1
size: many
CDR3: CSGGLAETQYF

J: TRBJ1-5
V: TRBV20-1
size: once
CDR3: CSARDPGQGDNQPQHF